Following are 24 T cell receptor beta chains from one sample sequenced in a study of early T cells in non-severe SARS-CoV-2 infection. TCRdb ran MiXCR on the 5' RACE reads and lists one entry per CDR3 protein. The table records about 130,000 distinct CDR3 sequences, about 15% of them present only once. Source material: whole blood. The receptors originated from an adult who was a healthcare worker with PCR-confirmed SARS-CoV-2 infection or an uninfected control (not recorded which).

This clonotype occurred many times. The chain recombines TRBV5-6 with TRBJ2-3; no reliable D call. In germline, CDR1 is SGHDT, CDR2 YYEEEE. The ends were cut back, 4 bases at V and 6 bases at J, with 12 bases in the middle. The CDR3 is made up of 13 amino acids. The CDR3 DNA sequence: TGTGCCAGCAGCACCGGACCCGGGGATACGCAGTATTTT. Translated: CASSTGPGDTQYF.

The chain combines TRBV7-6 with TRBJ2-3; the D call may be TRBD1 or TRBD2 (5 bases each). There are 13 residues in the CDR3. Germline loops: CDR1 SGHVS, CDR2 FNYEAQ. Trimming removed 5 bases at V and 10 bases at J, with 16 bases between. CDR3 in amino acids: CASSGTKTSAQYF. The CDR3 nucleotides read TGTGCCAGCAGCGGGACCAAGACTTCCGCGCAGTATTTT.

This clonotype was counted between two and nine times. This chain connects TRBV29-1 to TRBJ1-2; weak D call: TRBD1 (6 bases). CDR3 size: 11 residues. Trimming took 7 bases from V and 6 from J, leaving 12 bases between them. Germline assignment: CDR1 SQVTM and CDR2 ANQGSEA. CDR3 coding DNA: TGCAGCGCAAGAGGGGGGGATGGCTACACCTTC. The encoded protein is CSARGGDGYTF.

The chain couples TRBV20-1 to TRBJ1-2; no clear D gene. Germline V lookup: CDR1 DFQATT, CDR2 SNEGSKA (reference sequence). V lost 6 bases and J 2 bases, leaving 13 bases between the germline ends. There are 13 residues in the CDR3. CDR3 in amino acids: CSAPLDGNYGYTF. As DNA, the CDR3 is TGCAGTGCCCCTTTGGACGGGAACTATGGCTACACCTTC.

This clonotype was detected a few times. This chain joins TRBV3-1 and TRBJ2-1; weak D call: TRBD2 (5 bases). V was trimmed by 1 base and J by 10 bases, leaving 5 bases between them. Per the germline V gene, CDR1 is LGHDT and CDR2 is YNNKEL (reference sequence). There are 11 residues in the CDR3. CDR3 residues: CASSQAGEQFF. The CDR3 DNA is TGTGCCAGCAGCCAAGCGGGGGAGCAGTTCTTC.

The chain is built from TRBV7-9 and TRBJ2-3; TRBD1 matches at 9 bases. The junction had 15 bases not matched to a gene; V was cut back by 2 bases and J by 3 bases. This CDR3 is built from 19 residues. Germline V gene sequence: CDR1 SEHNR, CDR2 FQNEAQ (reference sequence). The CDR3 DNA reads as TGTGCCAGCAGCTTATCTTCGCTCCGGGACAGGGCTCTGACAGATACGCAGTATTTT. Amino acids: CASSLSSLRDRALTDTQYF.

This clonotype was recorded a few times. The chain combines TRBV5-1 with TRBJ2-4; D might be TRBD2 (6 bases). The germline CDR1 and CDR2 sequences are SGHRS and YFSETQ. V was shortened by 4 bases and J by 8 bases, with 16 bases between the two germline ends. CDR3 length: 14 amino acids. The CDR3 sequence is CASSPDAGSDIQYF. DNA of the CDR3: TGCGCCAGCAGCCCGGACGCGGGGAGCGACATTCAGTACTTC.

The chain has TRBV7-9 and TRBJ2-1; D not resolved. V was cut by 4 bases and J by 9 bases, with 22 bases left in between. The CDR3 is 16 amino acids. The germline V gene encodes CDR1 SEHNR and CDR2 FQNEAQ (reference sequence). The CDR3 sequence is CASSSSTPYPIGEQFF. The CDR3 nucleotides read TGTGCCAGCAGCTCATCAACCCCCTATCCCATAGGTGAGCAGTTCTTC.

The rearrangement uses TRBV5-1 and TRBJ2-3, with 8 bases that match TRBD1. Per germline, CDR1 SGHRS and CDR2 YFSETQ. This CDR3 is built from 14 residues. Losses at the gene ends were 4 bases for V and 3 bases for J; bases not matched to a gene: 4. CDR3 protein: CASSARQGTDTQYF. The CDR3 region has the DNA TGCGCCAGCAGCGCTCGACAGGGGACAGATACGCAGTATTTT.

This clonotype was seen more than once but under ten times. The chain recombines TRBV5-1 with TRBJ1-2, with a tentative D call TRBD1 (6 bases). CDR1 and CDR2 from the germline V gene are SGHRS and YFSETQ. The V end was cut by 0 bases, the J end by 6 bases, with 15 bases between. CDR3 length: 15 residues. The CDR3 is CASSLGTASGDGYTF. The CDR3 DNA sequence: TGCGCCAGCAGCTTGGGGACAGCGTCTGGCGATGGCTACACCTTC.

This clonotype was seen more than once but under ten times. The chain uses TRBV29-1 and TRBJ2-5; TRBD2 matches at 12 bases. Germline trimming cut 3 bases from V and 4 bases from J; bases unmatched to any gene: 6. Germline lookup yields CDR1 SQVTM and CDR2 ANQGSEA. This CDR3 is built from 15 residues. CDR3 sequence reads: CSVEATSGGRETQYF. CDR3 nucleotide sequence: TGCAGCGTTGAGGCTACTAGCGGGGGGCGAGAGACCCAGTACTTC.

The V gene is TRBV2, the J gene TRBJ2-2; perhaps TRBD1 as D (6 bases). Trimming shortened V by 6 bases and J by 4 bases, and 12 bases separated the two germline ends. The CDR3 covers 14 residues. The germline V gene has CDR1 SNHLY and CDR2 FYNNEI. The CDR3: CASRPGHLTGELFF. The CDR3 nucleotides read TGTGCCAGCAGACCGGGACACCTCACCGGGGAGCTGTTTTTT.

In this sample, this clonotype turned up a few times. CDR3 in DNA: TGCGCCAGCAGCTTCTCGGGACAGGGGGATAAACTGTTTTTT. Its translation: CASSFSGQGDKLFF. The V call is TRBV5-1, the J call TRBJ1-4, with TRBD1 matching 11 bases. Trimming at V came to 2 bases and at J to 11 bases, leaving 5 bases not matched to a gene. The CDR3 totals 14 residues. CDR1 SGHRS and CDR2 YFSETQ come from the germline V gene. Full variable domain (outside the CDR3, taken from reference TRBV5-1 and TRBJ1-4): KAGVTQTPRYLIKTRGQQVTLSCSPISGHRSVSWYQQTPGQGLQFLFEYFSETQRNKGNFPGRFSGRQFSNSRSEMNVSTLELGDSALYLCASSFSGQGDKLFFGSGTQLSVL.

This clonotype was picked up many times. This chain joins TRBV7-6 and TRBJ2-1, with TRBD2 identical over 13 bases. This CDR3 region has 15 residues. Germline lookup yields CDR1 SGHVS and CDR2 FNYEAQ. The ends lost 3 bases at V and 5 bases at J; junction bases unmatched: 1. CDR3 DNA: TGTGCCAGCAGCTTGGGACTAGCGGGGAACAATGAGCAGTTCTTC. It codes for CASSLGLAGNNEQFF.

V is TRBV3-1 and J is TRBJ2-2; maybe TRBD2 (5 bases). The V end was cut by 0 bases, the J end by 4 bases, with 9 bases between. The germline gives CDR1 LGHDT, CDR2 YNNKEL (reference sequence). The CDR3 consists of 15 residues. The CDR3 loop is CASSQDPAGTGELFF. CDR3 bases: TGTGCCAGCAGCCAAGATCCCGCGGGCACCGGGGAGCTGTTTTTT.

V and J are TRBV9 and TRBJ2-7, with D unresolved. CDR1 SGDLS and CDR2 YYNGEE come from the germline V gene. The CDR3 has 14 residues. The ends were cut back, 0 bases at V and 6 bases at J, with 13 bases in the middle. CDR3 protein: CASSVDPTLGEQYF. The CDR3 bases are TGTGCCAGCAGCGTAGACCCTACACTCGGCGAGCAGTACTTC. Full variable domain (outside the CDR3, taken from reference TRBV9 and TRBJ2-7): DSGVTQTPKHLITATGQRVTLRCSPRSGDLSVYWYQQSLDQGLQFLIQYYNGEERAKGNILERFSAQQFPDLHSELNLSSLELGDSALYFCASSVDPTLGEQYFGPGTRLTVT.

The chain couples TRBV27 to TRBJ2-7; D call uncertain. CDR1 and CDR2 from the germline V gene are MNHEY and SMNVEV (reference sequence). This CDR3 is built from 13 residues. V lost 6 bases and J 5 bases, leaving 14 bases between the germline ends. CDR3 in amino acids: CASRSLGRDEQYF. For the CDR3, the DNA is TGTGCCAGCAGAAGCCTAGGTAGGGACGAGCAGTACTTC.

There are a few counts of this clonotype. This chain links TRBV3-1 with TRBJ1-1; D not certain. The CDR3 runs to 13 residues. Trimming shortened V by 2 bases and J by 3 bases, and 7 bases separated the two germline ends. Looked up from germline, CDR1 is LGHDT and CDR2 is YNNKEL (reference sequence). The CDR3 nucleotides are TGTGCCAGCAGCCAATTTAGGGACACTGAAGCTTTCTTT. This translates into CASSQFRDTEAFF.

This clonotype was picked up a small number of times. The genes are TRBV4-2 and TRBJ2-7, with TRBD2 matching over 8 bases. CDR3 size: 15 residues. Germline values: CDR1 LGHNA, CDR2 YNFKEQ. The V and J ends lost 4 bases and 3 bases, in that order; junction bases with no gene match: 8. CDR3 in amino acids: CASSPLAGIIYEQYF. The CDR3 DNA follows: TGTGCCAGCAGCCCCTTAGCGGGGATTATCTACGAGCAGTACTTC.

This clonotype was detected only a few times. The genes are TRBV7-3 and TRBJ1-6, with 10 bases identical to TRBD1. After removal of 11 bases from V and 10 bases from J, the junction contained 8 bases not matched to a gene. From germline, CDR1 is SGHTA and CDR2 FQGTGA. This CDR3 comprises 13 residues. CDR3 DNA: TGTGCCTCCGGGACAGGGGAAAAATCACCCCTCCACTTT. This encodes CASGTGEKSPLHF. Using reference TRBV7-3 and TRBJ1-6 for the parts outside the CDR3, the full variable domain is GAGVSQTPSNKVTEKGKYVELRCDPISGHTALYWYRQSLGQGPEFLIYFQGTGAADDSGLPNDRFFAVRPEGSVSTLKIQRTERGDSAVYLCASGTGEKSPLHFGNGTRLTVT.

At least ten counts were recorded for this clonotype. This chain connects TRBV5-4 to TRBJ1-6, with D uncertain. Germline V lookup: CDR1 SGHNT, CDR2 YYREEE (reference sequence). The V end was cut by 2 bases, the J end by 0 bases, with 12 bases between. The CDR3 extends over 17 amino acids. CDR3: CASSLYSDSSYNSPLHF. DNA of the CDR3: TGTGCCAGCAGCTTATACAGTGATAGCTCCTATAATTCACCCCTCCACTTT.

The sample holds many counts of this clonotype. J is TRBJ2-4 and V is TRBV7-9; D gene unclear. The ends were cut back, 2 bases at V and 1 base at J, with 9 bases in the middle. The CDR3 length is 15 residues. Germline CDR1 is SEHNR and CDR2 is FQNEAQ (reference sequence). CDR3 DNA: TGTGCCAGCAGCTTACCGGGTCTGGCCAAAAACATTCAGTACTTC. It specifies CASSLPGLAKNIQYF.

The table lists this clonotype with a few counts. The rearrangement uses TRBV7-8 and TRBJ1-1, with D possibly matching TRBD1 (6 bases). Germline V lookup: CDR1 SGHVS, CDR2 FQNEAQ. The length of the CDR3 is 15 residues. V dropped 4 bases and J dropped 2 bases, with 14 bases sitting between them. The CDR3 is CASSSRTDINTEAFF. In DNA form, the CDR3 reads TGTGCCAGCAGCTCAAGGACAGACATAAACACTGAAGCTTTCTTT.

This chain uses TRBV6-1 with TRBJ2-1, with a possible D match to TRBD2 (5 bases). The V end was cut by 4 bases, the J end by 7 bases, with 20 bases between. Germline V lookup: CDR1 MNHNS, CDR2 SASEGT. CDR3 length: 16 residues. This CDR3 reads CASSGSSGYGRNEQFF. The DNA of the CDR3 is TGTGCCAGCAGTGGAAGCTCGGGGTACGGAAGAAATGAGCAGTTCTTC.